The 26 T cell receptor beta chains in this list originate from one sample, sequenced in a study of T cell changes during pregnancy in multiple sclerosis (dated by TCRdb to about 2019). The method was the immunoSEQ multiplex PCR assay. The table comes from immuneACCESS by way of TCRdb, which keeps in-frame sequences with V and J called. Part of the clones is missing from these tables; in studies checked, under half for an unresolved V gene and the rest for unknown reasons. For this sample there are around 30,000 clones; 90% to 95% appear just once. 0.43% of the sample lies in the top ten. The sample consisted of CD4+ T cells from peripheral blood mononuclear cells, taken after pregnancy. These receptor sequences come from a female donor with multiple sclerosis, enrolled in a pregnancy study.

This clone occurred once. This chain connects TRBV19 to TRBJ1-2; the match to TRBD1 covers 10 bases. V lost 3 bases, J lost 5 bases, and 3 bases stayed unmatched. The germline V gene encodes CDR1 LNHDA and CDR2 SQIVND (reference sequence). The CDR3 length is 14 residues. For the CDR3, the DNA is TGTGCCAGTAGTATTTGGGGACAGGGGTATGGCTACACCTTC. Translating gives CASSIWGQGYGYTF.

This sequence joins TRBV7-9 and TRBJ2-3; no clear D. The CDR3 has 12 residues. Germline V gene data show CDR1 as SEHNR and CDR2 as FQNEAQ (reference sequence). The V end lost 2 bases, the J end lost 7 bases, and 7 bases lay between the germline ends. The CDR3 DNA reads as TGTGCCAGCAGCTTAAGAACAAATACGCAGTATTTT. The encoded protein is CASSLRTNTQYF.

This sequence joins TRBV19 and TRBJ2-5; TRBD2 matches at 7 bases. This CDR3 has 16 amino acids. The ends lost 10 bases at V and 5 bases at J; junction bases unmatched: 19. In germline, CDR1 is LNHDA, CDR2 SQIVND (reference sequence). The CDR3 spells CATAPRGDWRGETQYF. For the CDR3, the DNA is TGTGCCACTGCCCCACGGGGGGACTGGCGAGGGGAGACCCAGTACTTC.

As DNA, the CDR3 is TGTGCCAGCTCACCTCGGCCCGGGTTCTCCCTAGCCAAAAACATTCAGTACTTC. Protein sequence: CASSPRPGFSLAKNIQYF. This chain joins TRBV18 and TRBJ2-4, with D unclear. V lost 3 bases to trimming and J lost 0 bases, with 18 bases between them. The CDR3 is 18 amino acids. CDR1 KGHSH and CDR2 LQKENI come from the germline V gene.

The chain joins TRBV5-6 to TRBJ1-4; D perhaps matches TRBD1 (5 bases). V was pared by 3 bases and J by 8 bases, with 17 bases between. CDR3 length: 15 residues. CDR1 and CDR2 (germline): SGHDT, YYEEEE. The CDR3 DNA follows: TGTGCCAGCAGCTCTACAGGTTCAATATTGGAAAAACTGTTTTTT. As protein: CASSSTGSILEKLFF.

The chain employs TRBV5-1 and TRBJ2-7; 9 bases agree with TRBD1. Germline loops: CDR1 SGHRS, CDR2 YFSETQ. With 0 bases clipped from V and 6 bases from J, the junction kept 7 bases outside the gene matches. CDR3 length: 15 residues. This CDR3 reads CASSLGGDRASEQYF. For the CDR3, the DNA is TGCGCCAGCAGCTTGGGGGGGGACAGGGCGTCCGAGCAGTACTTC.

The chain carries TRBV19 and TRBJ2-3; D unclear. V was trimmed by 4 bases and J by 2 bases, leaving 7 bases between them. The CDR3 runs to 13 residues. Germline lookup yields CDR1 LNHDA and CDR2 SQIVND (reference sequence). DNA of the CDR3: TGTGCCAGTAGTAGTAGTCCCACAGATACGCAGTATTTT. It specifies CASSSSPTDTQYF.

As for this clone: The same CDR3 is also encoded by other DNA sequences in this sample. Written as DNA, the CDR3 is TGTGCCAGCAGCTTAGCGCGGTCGTCGAACACTGAAGCTTTCTTT. Protein: CASSLARSSNTEAFF. V and J are TRBV7-8 and TRBJ1-1; D gene unclear. The CDR3 sequence is 15 residues long. The V end was cut by 0 bases, the J end by 1 base, with 9 bases between. Germline CDR1 and CDR2: SGHVS and FQNEAQ.

The rearrangement joins TRBV2 to TRBJ2-3; 7 bases map to TRBD2. Trimming at V came to 5 bases and at J to 3 bases, leaving 8 bases not matched to a gene. The CDR3 is made up of 15 amino acids. CDR1 is SNHLY, CDR2 FYNNEI, per germline. CDR3 protein: CASSTRSGKTDTQYF. The DNA for the CDR3 is TGTGCCAGCAGTACCCGGAGCGGGAAAACAGATACGCAGTATTTT.

The chain recombines TRBV19 with TRBJ2-5, with a weak D call TRBD1 (6 bases). The length of the CDR3 is 15 residues. The V gene lost 4 bases and the J gene lost 2 bases, with 14 bases spanning the gap. CDR1 is LNHDA, CDR2 SQIVND, per germline (reference sequence). The CDR3 region is CASSTLGQFQETQYF. The CDR3 DNA reads as TGTGCCAGTAGTACCCTAGGACAGTTTCAAGAGACCCAGTACTTC.

CDR3 amino acids: CASSLGQGALNYGYTF. The CDR3 coding sequence is TGTGCCAGCAGCTTGGGACAGGGGGCCCTAAACTATGGCTACACCTTC. The chain links TRBV7-2 to TRBJ1-2; 12 nucleotides align to TRBD1. V trimming: 3 bases; J trimming: 2 bases; junction bases outside the gene matches: 4. There are 16 residues in the CDR3. Looked up from germline, CDR1 is SGHTA and CDR2 is FQGNSA.

V is TRBV5-1 and J is TRBJ1-2, with a possible D match to TRBD1 (5 bases). CDR3 length: 13 amino acids. The ends were cut back, 3 bases at V and 4 bases at J, with 10 bases in the middle. The V gene's germline CDR1 is SGHRS and CDR2 YFSETQ. CDR3 bases: TGCGCCAGCAGCTCGGACATTCTCTATGGCTACACCTTC. Protein sequence: CASSSDILYGYTF.

CDR3 protein: CASSVQGNTEAFF. The CDR3 nucleotides are TGTGCCAGCAGTGTACAGGGGAACACTGAAGCTTTCTTT. The chain is built from TRBV27 and TRBJ1-1, with D possibly TRBD1 on 6 matching bases. Germline V lookup: CDR1 MNHEY, CDR2 SMNVEV (reference sequence). This CDR3 region has 13 residues. The ends were cut back, 5 bases at V and 1 base at J, with 8 bases in the middle.

The chain carries TRBV5-6 and TRBJ2-7, with D uncertain. The CDR3 has 18 residues. The germline CDR1 and CDR2 sequences are SGHDT and YYEEEE. V lost 5 bases and J lost 0, with 24 bases in between. CDR3 region: CASSRVKPMRLSSYEQYF. For the CDR3, the DNA is TGTGCCAGCAGTCGTGTTAAACCAATGCGCCTAAGCTCCTACGAGCAGTACTTC.

The chain uses TRBV6-5 and TRBJ2-1; 7 nucleotides match TRBD2. Germline trimming cut 2 bases from V and 0 bases from J; bases unmatched to any gene: 4. The CDR3 consists of 16 residues. The germline gives CDR1 MNHEY, CDR2 SVGAGI. CDR3 region: CASSYHGGGSYNEQFF. The CDR3, as DNA: TGTGCCAGCAGTTACCATGGCGGGGGCTCCTACAATGAGCAGTTCTTC.

This rearrangement joins TRBV7-9 to TRBJ1-1, with a possible D match to TRBD1 (6 bases). This CDR3 has 13 residues. V was cut by 5 bases and J by 2 bases, with 9 bases left in between. CDR1 is SEHNR, CDR2 FQNEAQ, per germline (reference sequence). The CDR3 sequence: CASSSRGNTEAFF. CDR3 DNA sequence: TGTGCCAGCAGCAGCAGGGGTAACACTGAAGCTTTCTTT.

The chain employs TRBV13 and TRBJ1-2; D call uncertain. Trimming left V 7 bases short and J 0 bases short, with 9 bases between. Per germline, CDR1 PRHDT and CDR2 FYEKMQ (reference sequence). This CDR3 has 13 residues. CDR3 region: CASTRGTNYGYTF. The DNA for the CDR3 is TGTGCCAGCACCCGCGGAACTAACTATGGCTACACCTTC.

V is TRBV30 and J is TRBJ2-7; tentatively, D is TRBD1 (5 bases). The CDR3 has 14 amino acids. The germline V and J ends were trimmed by 7 bases and 6 bases, with 22 bases remaining between them. Germline CDR1 and CDR2: GTSNPN and SVGIG (reference sequence). CDR3 nucleotide sequence: TGTGCCTCCCGAACGGCTATCCAGGGTCGCGAGCAGTACTTC. Protein: CASRTAIQGREQYF.

The chain has TRBV5-1 and TRBJ2-1, with 15 bases aligning to TRBD2. The CDR3 extends over 18 amino acids. Germline V lookup: CDR1 SGHRS, CDR2 YFSETQ. Unmatched junction bases numbered 6, after V lost 4 bases and J lost 1 base. CDR3 nucleotide sequence: TGCGCCAGCAGCAGGACTAGCGGGGGGGCCCTGTCCTACAATGAGCAGTTCTTC. Protein product: CASSRTSGGALSYNEQFF.

This clone was detected once. Compared with germline, one end of the junction differs, possibly owing to a read error. The gene calls are TRBV5-1 and TRBJ1-2, with TRBD1 matching 8 bases. The CDR3 sequence is 15 residues long. Germline-derived CDR1 and CDR2 are SGHRS and YFSETQ. CDR3 in DNA: TGCGCCAGCAACTTGGGACAGGTGGAAAACTATGGCTACACCTTC. It specifies CASNLGQVENYGYTF.

The rearrangement uses TRBV6-5 and TRBJ2-3, with D possibly TRBD2 on 6 matching bases. V lost 2 bases, J lost 3 bases, and 12 bases lay in between. Germline V lookup: CDR1 MNHEY, CDR2 SVGAGI. The CDR3 runs to 15 residues. CDR3 sequence (DNA): TGTGCCAGCAGTTACGATGGGACTGGTACAGATACGCAGTATTTT. It translates to CASSYDGTGTDTQYF.

With respect to this clone: Other DNA sequences of this sample code for an identical CDR3. The chain carries TRBV7-2 and TRBJ2-7, with a tentative D call TRBD2 (7 bases). This CDR3 is 14 amino acids long. Germline V gene sequence: CDR1 SGHTA, CDR2 FQGNSA. V was clipped by 1 base and J by 6 bases, with 13 bases between them. The CDR3 region has the DNA TGTGCCAGCAGCTTAGGCGGGGGCCCCTCCGAGCAGTACTTC. It codes for CASSLGGGPSEQYF.

The CDR3 protein is CASSRDSGANVLTF. CDR3 coding DNA: TGTGCCAGCTCACGCGACTCTGGGGCCAACGTCCTGACTTTC. The gene calls are TRBV18 and TRBJ2-6; D is undetermined. Looked up from germline, CDR1 is KGHSH and CDR2 is LQKENI. The CDR3 extends over 14 amino acids. The V end was cut by 4 bases, the J end by 0 bases, with 4 bases between.

The rearrangement uses TRBV5-5 and TRBJ2-7; D call uncertain. Per the germline V gene, CDR1 is SGHKS and CDR2 is YYEKEE (reference sequence). This CDR3 is 15 amino acids long. The V end was cut by 0 bases, the J end by 2 bases, with 12 bases between. The CDR3 sequence: CASSLVVQATYEQYF. CDR3 coding DNA: TGTGCCAGCAGCTTGGTCGTTCAGGCCACCTACGAGCAGTACTTC.

The chain recombines TRBV5-1 with TRBJ2-3, with 8 nucleotides matching TRBD1. V was pared by 0 bases and J by 4 bases, with 1 base of the junction left unmatched. The CDR3 is 14 residues long. Germline V gene data show CDR1 as SGHRS and CDR2 as YFSETQ. CDR3 protein: CASSLGRGPDTQYF. The DNA of the CDR3 is TGCGCCAGCAGCTTGGGCAGGGGGCCAGATACGCAGTATTTT.

In this sample, this clone turned up once. The rearrangement uses TRBV9 and TRBJ1-5; 8 nucleotides match TRBD1. Germline V CDR1 and CDR2: SGDLS, YYNGEE. The CDR3 is 16 amino acids. With V trimmed by 3 bases and J by 3 bases, 8 bases remained unmatched. CDR3 loop: CASSDRTGKDNQPQHF. CDR3 DNA sequence: TGTGCCAGCAGCGACCGGACAGGGAAGGACAATCAGCCCCAGCATTTT.